This TCR beta chain comes out of a study of blood T cell repertoires in COVID-19. As for the study in general: The United States, Italy and Spain provided the acute and convalescent COVID-19 samples. T cells, B-cell-depleted T cells, or PBMCs provided the cDNA or gDNA that served as material.

Germline loops: CDR1 SGHDN, CDR2 FVKESK. The CDR3 consists of 15 residues. The J segment lost 4 bases and the V segment lost 3 bases, leaving 6 bases of the junction unmatched. How the authors handled the data: Amplification of reference gene primers provided the estimated nucleated cell counts. Sequenced by immunoSEQ multiplex PCR; TCRdb stores in-frame clones only, minus some. V, J and clone size derive from that table, while D and trimming were established from the DNA sequence. Seen here are about 150,000 clones, 60% to 85% observed once, and the top ten hold under 2%. Sequencing was done on a sample of peripheral blood. V gene TRBV14 combines with J gene TRBJ1-3; 7 bases fit TRBD1. This clonotype originated in an older man with acute or convalescent COVID-19. In nucleotides, the CDR3 is TGTGCCAGCAGCCATGTCGGGACAGAGGGAAACACCATATATTTT. Translation: CASSHVGTEGNTIYF.